The clone carrying this T cell receptor (beta chain) was observed a handful of times. Method: immunoSEQ multiplex PCR; TCRdb's copy keeps in-frame clones and lacks some. The table includes roughly 200,000 clones, 85% to 90% detected once. The sample belongs to a study of blood T cell repertoires in COVID-19. Germline V gives CDR1 LGHNT, CDR2 FRNRAP. The length of the CDR3 is 14 residues. V was trimmed by 5 bases and J by 2 bases, leaving 13 bases between them. This TCR derives from a woman aged 40 to 50 with acute COVID-19. The chain joins TRBV12-5 to TRBJ2-7, with D maybe TRBD1 (6 bases). Material for sequencing was PBMCs or T cells enriched from blood (not recorded which). CDR3 nucleotide sequence: TGTGCTAGTGGTCCCACAGGGCCCCCCTACGAGCAGTACTTC. Translating it yields CASGPTGPPYEQYF.